This passage covers 19 T cell receptor beta chains from one sample sequenced in a study of CD4+ T cells in melanoma (dated by TCRdb to between 2022 and 2023). Libraries were made using the immunoSEQ multiplex PCR assay. TCRdb holds this immuneACCESS table with in-frame rearrangements only. Some clones are missing; in checked studies, unresolved V genes explain under half, and the rest has no known cause. The sample has 13,000 or so clones on record, about 70% of them singletons. The ten most abundant clones make up approximately 11% of the sample. Material: cells from a culture (not recorded whether cultured in vitro). The receptor set was obtained from a human donor with melanoma.

This clone was seen once. This rearrangement joins TRBV15 to TRBJ2-2; D might be TRBD1 or TRBD2, each matching 5 bases. V was pared by 4 bases and J by 7 bases, with 13 bases between. The CDR3 loop spans 14 amino acids. Germline values: CDR1 LNHNV, CDR2 YYDKDF (reference sequence). The CDR3 DNA reads as TGTGCCACCAGCACGCTGGGGGTGCTCGGGGAGCTGTTTTTT. Encoded protein: CATSTLGVLGELFF.

This sequence joins TRBV6-5 and TRBJ2-2; TRBD2 aligns across 7 bases. V lost 5 bases and J lost 0; bases outside the gene matches: 3. Germline CDR1 MNHEY, CDR2 SVGAGI. The CDR3 totals 15 residues. CDR3: CASSLGTTNTGELFF. The CDR3, as DNA: TGTGCCAGCAGTCTCGGGACTACGAACACCGGGGAGCTGTTTTTT.

The chain joins TRBV6-5 to TRBJ1-5; D is ambiguous. This CDR3 has 13 residues. V gave up 6 bases and J gave up 4 bases, with 10 bases separating them. Germline V lookup: CDR1 MNHEY, CDR2 SVGAGI. In DNA, the CDR3 is TGTGCCAGCAGAACCACCCTGAATCAGCCCCAGCATTTT. This gives the protein CASRTTLNQPQHF.

The CDR3 DNA follows: TGTGCCAGCAGCCAGTACGGGGGCTCCTACGAGCAGTACTTC. Its protein is CASSQYGGSYEQYF. The chain links TRBV14 to TRBJ2-7; possibly TRBD2 for D (6 bases). This CDR3 has 14 residues. Germline values: CDR1 SGHDN, CDR2 FVKESK. V dropped 3 bases and J dropped 0 bases, with 9 bases sitting between them.

This chain uses TRBV2 with TRBJ2-5, with a weak D call TRBD2 (5 bases). Trimming pared 7 bases from V and 5 bases from J, leaving 11 bases between. Germline assignment: CDR1 SNHLY and CDR2 FYNNEI. This CDR3 has 12 amino acids. The CDR3 DNA reads TGTGCCAGCAACCCCGGGGTGGAGACCCAGTACTTC. Translating gives CASNPGVETQYF.

V gene TRBV6-1 combines with J gene TRBJ2-7; 10 bases match TRBD1. This CDR3 is 13 amino acids long. Germline CDR1 MNHNS, CDR2 SASEGT. The trim removed 7 bases at V and 4 bases at J, leaving 4 bases unmatched. The CDR3 DNA is TGTGCCAGCACAAGGGACAGGGGATACGAGCAGTACTTC. It encodes CASTRDRGYEQYF.

In nucleotides, the CDR3 is TGTGCCAGCAGCAGTTCCAACAATGAGCAGTTCTTC. This encodes CASSSSNNEQFF. The V call is TRBV7-3, the J call TRBJ2-1; no definite D call. CDR1 is SGHTA, CDR2 FQGTGA, per germline. The V gene lost 5 bases and the J gene lost 5 bases, with 7 bases spanning the gap. CDR3 size: 12 residues.

There are a few counts of this clone. A read error may account for a junction end that differs from germline. The J gene is TRBJ2-3, the V gene TRBV7-7; the match to TRBD1 covers 7 bases. Germline CDR1 SSHAT, CDR2 FNYEAQ (reference sequence). The CDR3 loop spans 15 amino acids. CDR3 DNA: TGTGCTAGCAGCGTCGGGACAGTTAGCACAGATACGCAGTATTTT. Translation gives CASSVGTVSTDTQYF.

The chain uses TRBV30 and TRBJ1-6; 10 positions agree with TRBD1. V was pared by 4 bases and J by 10 bases, with 7 bases of the junction left unmatched. Per the germline V gene, CDR1 is GTSNPN and CDR2 is SVGIG (reference sequence). This CDR3 is built from 14 residues. The CDR3 reads CAWNIRDRGSPLHF. The CDR3 nucleotides read TGTGCCTGGAATATCCGGGACAGGGGCTCACCCCTCCACTTT.

The V call is TRBV7-2, the J call TRBJ1-1; D not certain. The CDR3 loop spans 13 amino acids. Per the germline V gene, CDR1 is SGHTA and CDR2 is FQGNSA. Trimming removed 4 bases from V and 0 bases from J, with 6 bases in between. The CDR3, as DNA: TGTGCCAGCAGCTCATCGATGAACACTGAAGCTTTCTTT. Its protein product is CASSSSMNTEAFF.

The chain recombines TRBV11-2 with TRBJ1-3; 8 bases line up with TRBD1. Germline V lookup: CDR1 SGHAT, CDR2 FQNNGV. The CDR3 has 16 residues. V was clipped by 5 bases and J by 0 bases; unmatched bases: 6. CDR3 protein: CASSASGGSSGNTIYF. CDR3 bases: TGTGCCAGCAGCGCGTCAGGGGGCAGCTCTGGAAACACCATATATTTT.

This chain joins TRBV18 and TRBJ2-5; D may be TRBD1 (6 bases). Trimming pared 6 bases from V and 2 bases from J, leaving 10 bases between. The CDR3 consists of 13 residues. Germline CDR1 reads KGHSH; CDR2 reads LQKENI. CDR3 coding DNA: TGTGCCAGCTCTCAGGGGAGACAAGAGACCCAGTACTTC. Encoded protein: CASSQGRQETQYF.

The chain recombines TRBV6-1 with TRBJ1-2; 7 nucleotides align to TRBD1. The ends lost 4 bases at V and 8 bases at J; junction bases unmatched: 19. This CDR3 is built from 17 residues. Germline V gene sequence: CDR1 MNHNS, CDR2 SASEGT. The CDR3: CASSGSTFLVRGSGYTF. In DNA, the CDR3 is TGTGCCAGCAGTGGATCAACATTTTTGGTCAGGGGGTCGGGCTACACCTTC.

The genes are TRBV27 and TRBJ1-1, with D maybe TRBD1 (5 bases). The CDR3 has 13 residues. Germline V gene sequence: CDR1 MNHEY, CDR2 SMNVEV (reference sequence). Trimming removed 8 bases from V and 4 bases from J, with 14 bases in between. CDR3 sequence: CASSPGRGTEAFF. The CDR3 nucleotides are TGTGCCAGCTCCCCGGGGCGAGGCACTGAAGCTTTCTTT.

V gene TRBV6-5 combines with J gene TRBJ2-4, with 8 bases matching TRBD1. Germline V gives CDR1 MNHEY, CDR2 SVGAGI. The CDR3 is 14 residues long. With V trimmed by 1 base and J by 5 bases, 1 base remained unmatched. CDR3 residues: CASSYWTGQNIQYF. The DNA of the CDR3 is TGTGCCAGCAGTTACTGGACAGGGCAAAACATTCAGTACTTC.

The V call is TRBV30, the J call TRBJ1-5; D not resolved. V was shortened by 0 bases and J by 4 bases, with 7 bases between the two germline ends. This CDR3 is 13 amino acids long. Germline lookup yields CDR1 GTSNPN and CDR2 SVGIG (reference sequence). In nucleotides, the CDR3 is TGTGCCTGGAGTGTAAGAGTAAATCAGCCCCAGCATTTT. Amino acid sequence: CAWSVRVNQPQHF.

V gene TRBV5-1 combines with J gene TRBJ2-1; no clear D. V was cut by 4 bases and J by 10 bases, with 12 bases left in between. The CDR3 has 12 residues. The germline V gene has CDR1 SGHRS and CDR2 YFSETQ. The CDR3 sequence is CASSPKDAEQFF. CDR3 sequence (DNA): TGCGCCAGCAGCCCGAAGGACGCCGAGCAGTTCTTC.

The rearrangement uses TRBV11-3 and TRBJ1-3, with D unclear. In germline, CDR1 is SGHNT, CDR2 YENEEA. This CDR3 spans 13 amino acids. V shed 2 bases and J shed 7 bases, with 9 bases lying between them. The CDR3 coding sequence is TGTGCCAGCAGCTTAAGTGGAGGGAACACCATATATTTT. This translates into CASSLSGGNTIYF.

The gene calls are TRBV2 and TRBJ1-4; D unclear. Trimming pared 6 bases from V and 4 bases from J, leaving 12 bases between. Germline V gene data show CDR1 as SNHLY and CDR2 as FYNNEI. The CDR3 totals 14 residues. The CDR3 here is CASRERRNNEKLFF. The DNA of the CDR3 is TGTGCCAGCAGGGAGCGACGGAATAATGAAAAACTGTTTTTT.